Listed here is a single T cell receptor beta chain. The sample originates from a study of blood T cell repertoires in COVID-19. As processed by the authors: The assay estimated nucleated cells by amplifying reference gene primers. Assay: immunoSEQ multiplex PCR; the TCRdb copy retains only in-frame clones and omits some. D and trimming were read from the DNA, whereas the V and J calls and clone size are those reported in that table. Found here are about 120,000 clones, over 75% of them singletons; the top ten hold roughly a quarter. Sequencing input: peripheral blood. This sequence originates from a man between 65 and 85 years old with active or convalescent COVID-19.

As DNA, the CDR3 is TGTGCCAGCAGCCAAGATTACCAGAGGCAAGAGACCCAGTACTTC. It translates to CASSQDYQRQETQYF. V usage is TRBV3-1 (or the pseudogene TRBV3-2) and J usage is TRBJ2-5; D gene uncertain. With 0 bases removed from V and 2 bases from J, the gap between germline ends came to 10 bases. Germline V gene data show CDR1 as LGHDT and CDR2 as YNNKEL (reference sequence). The CDR3 sequence is 15 residues long.